The 32 T cell receptor beta chains below all came from one sample that was sequenced in a study of blood T cells in healthy people across ages. A second about 7 to 12 cycle PCR used barcoded and J-beta primers. In TCRdb, the 5' RACE reads were re-called with MiXCR into one record per CDR3 protein. The repertoire has around 1,000,000 distinct CDR3 sequences, 35% to 45% of them found once; the top ten carry under 15%. The sample consisted of blood. These receptors were collected from a man aged 18 to 30 in good health.

The V call is TRBV7-9, the J call TRBJ1-4; 7 bases are a match to TRBD1. The CDR3 has 16 amino acids. V lost 0 bases, J lost 7 bases, and 8 bases stayed unmatched. From germline, CDR1 is SEHNR and CDR2 FQNEAQ (reference sequence). The CDR3 DNA sequence: TGTGCCAGCAGCTTAGCGCCGGGCAGGGGGACTGAAAAACTGTTTTTT. Protein: CASSLAPGRGTEKLFF.

The genes are TRBV5-1 and TRBJ1-3; D may be TRBD1 (5 bases). Germline V gives CDR1 SGHRS, CDR2 YFSETQ. V lost 0 bases and J 0 bases, leaving 13 bases between the germline ends. The CDR3 has 17 residues. DNA of the CDR3: TGCGCCAGCAGCTTGGGACTGGGACTTAACTCTGGAAACACCATATATTTT. Translated, it gives CASSLGLGLNSGNTIYF.

The table lists this clonotype with a few counts. This rearrangement joins TRBV7-2 to TRBJ2-3, with a tentative D call TRBD1 (5 bases). This CDR3 has 14 residues. Between the trimmed V and J ends, which lost 4 bases and 2 bases, there was a span of 10 bases. Germline CDR1 is SGHTA and CDR2 is FQGNSA. CDR3 residues: CASSWTSYTDTQYF. CDR3 DNA: TGTGCCAGCAGCTGGACATCCTACACAGATACGCAGTATTTT.

Many counts were recorded for this clonotype. The chain uses TRBV6-6 and TRBJ1-5; no reliable D call. The CDR3 has 12 residues. The V gene's germline CDR1 is MNHNY and CDR2 SVGAGI (reference sequence). The germline V and J ends were trimmed by 6 bases and 3 bases, with 6 bases remaining between them. CDR3 DNA: TGTGCCAGCAGGGGTACCAATCAGCCCCAGCATTTT. This gives the protein CASRGTNQPQHF.

Comment on this clonotype: The junction and the germline gene differ at one end; a read error may be behind it. The chain uses TRBV6-5 and TRBJ2-7, with D perhaps TRBD2 (6 bases). Germline lookup yields CDR1 MNHEY and CDR2 SVGAGI. This CDR3 has 15 residues. The CDR3 coding sequence is TGTGCCAGCAGCTACTTTCCGGGGGACCGAGGCGAGCAGTACTTC. This gives the protein CASSYFPGDRGEQYF.

A few counts support this clonotype. This chain joins TRBV24-1 and TRBJ2-1; 14 bases align to TRBD2. Germline values: CDR1 KGHDR, CDR2 SFDVKD. V was pared by 4 bases and J by 5 bases, with 6 bases of the junction left unmatched. This CDR3 spans 17 amino acids. The CDR3 bases are TGTGCCACCAGTGACTGGACTAGCGGGGGGCCTAACAATGAGCAGTTCTTC. Translated, it gives CATSDWTSGGPNNEQFF.

V usage is TRBV29-1 and J usage is TRBJ2-3, with 10 positions matching TRBD1. There are 19 residues in the CDR3. V was pared by 0 bases and J by 5 bases, with 17 bases of the junction left unmatched. Germline V CDR1 and CDR2: SQVTM, ANQGSEA. The CDR3 DNA reads as TGCAGCGTTGAAGACACCAAATTGACCGGGACAGGGGTGAGAGATACGCAGTATTTT. Its translation is CSVEDTKLTGTGVRDTQYF.

This clonotype has more than one count but fewer than ten. The chain is built from TRBV7-2 and TRBJ1-1; TRBD1 aligns across 8 bases. Germline CDR1 reads SGHTA; CDR2 reads FQGNSA. Trimming cost V 4 bases and J 5 bases; bases outside gene matches: 9. This CDR3 has 15 amino acids. CDR3 in DNA: TGTGCCAGCAGCTCAACACAGGGGGGAAGGACTGAAGCTTTCTTT. Its translation: CASSSTQGGRTEAFF.

The chain couples TRBV6-2 or TRBV6-3 to TRBJ2-1; D remains ambiguous. Germline V lookup: CDR1 MNHEY, CDR2 SVGEGT. The CDR3 is 14 amino acids. V was pared by 1 base and J by 7 bases, with 11 bases between. CDR3 sequence: CASSYLSLDNEQFF. CDR3 sequence (DNA): TGTGCCAGCAGTTACTTATCATTGGATAATGAGCAGTTCTTC.

Turning to this clonotype: The germline gene is not matched at one end of the junction; a read error may be the cause. V usage is TRBV29-1 and J usage is TRBJ2-5, with TRBD1 matching over 8 bases. The CDR3 extends over 14 amino acids. Per germline, CDR1 SQVTM and CDR2 ANQGSEA. In nucleotides, the CDR3 is TGCAGTGTTGTGACAGGGGATACCTACAATGAGCAGTACTTC. It translates to CSVVTGDTYNEQYF. The full variable domain, completed using reference TRBV29-1 and TRBJ2-5, is SAVISQKPSRDICQRGTSLTIQCQVDSQVTMMFWYRQQPGQSLTLIATANQGSEATYESGFVIDKFPISRPNLTFSTLTVSNMSPEDSSIYLCSVVTGDTYNEQYFGPGTRLLVL.

This clonotype was counted between two and nine times. This chain joins TRBV2 and TRBJ1-2, with D unclear. The CDR3 is 13 amino acids. Germline CDR1 SNHLY, CDR2 FYNNEI. The V end was cut by 7 bases, the J end by 1 base, with 10 bases between. CDR3 region: CASNKEYNYGYTF. CDR3 in DNA: TGTGCCAGCAATAAGGAGTATAACTATGGCTACACCTTC.

The rearrangement uses TRBV18 and TRBJ1-6; 9 bases agree with TRBD1. Per the germline V gene, CDR1 is KGHSH and CDR2 is LQKENI. Trimming cost V 3 bases and J 5 bases; bases outside gene matches: 2. CDR3 length equals 15 residues. The CDR3 DNA reads TGTGCCAGCTCACCTAGGACAGGGGATAATTCACCCCTCCACTTT. Residues: CASSPRTGDNSPLHF.

In its sample, this clonotype was seen a few times. V and J are TRBV7-2 and TRBJ2-4, with D perhaps TRBD2 (7 bases). The J call may be mistaken, given a closer DNA end match to TRBJ2-7. Looked up from germline, CDR1 is SGHTA and CDR2 is FQGNSA. This CDR3 has 16 residues. Written as DNA, the CDR3 is TGTGCCAGCAGCTTAGTGGGGGGGCTTCCTCTTTCCGAGCAGTACTTC. It codes for CASSLVGGLPLSEQYF.

The chain has TRBV9 and TRBJ2-1; the D gene is possibly TRBD2 (5 bases). From germline, CDR1 is SGDLS and CDR2 YYNGEE. This CDR3 spans 15 amino acids. V was cut by 0 bases and J by 8 bases, with 15 bases left in between. CDR3 amino acids: CASSVADDEGYEQFF. The DNA of the CDR3 is TGTGCCAGCAGCGTAGCGGACGACGAGGGCTATGAGCAGTTCTTC. The entire variable domain, with the rest obtained from reference TRBV9 and TRBJ2-1, is as follows: DSGVTQTPKHLITATGQRVTLRCSPRSGDLSVYWYQQSLDQGLQFLIQYYNGEERAKGNILERFSAQQFPDLHSELNLSSLELGDSALYFCASSVADDEGYEQFFGPGTRLTVL.

This clonotype has more than one count but fewer than ten. The V and J genes are TRBV14 and TRBJ1-1; weak D call: TRBD1 (5 bases). The V gene's germline CDR1 is SGHDN and CDR2 FVKESK. The CDR3 covers 14 residues. V was pared by 4 bases and J by 1 base, with 10 bases between. CDR3 DNA: TGTGCCAGCAGCCTCCCCAGGGAGAACACTGAAGCTTTCTTT. It translates to CASSLPRENTEAFF.

This clonotype was detected a few times. The chain uses TRBV4-1 and TRBJ1-4; D is uncertain. The CDR3 runs to 14 residues. CDR1 and CDR2 from the germline V gene are MGHRA and YSYEKL. The germline V and J ends were trimmed by 2 bases and 8 bases, with 12 bases remaining between them. CDR3 protein: CASSQQTANEKLFF. The CDR3 region has the DNA TGCGCCAGCAGCCAACAGACGGCCAACGAAAAACTGTTTTTT.

This clonotype was seen repeatedly, ten times or more. The chain couples TRBV10-3 to TRBJ1-5, with D maybe TRBD1 (6 bases). Germline CDR1 reads ENHRY; CDR2 reads SYGVKD. The CDR3 spans 13 residues. The V end was cut by 2 bases, the J end by 6 bases, with 8 bases between. For the CDR3, the DNA is TGTGCCATCAGTGAGGGGGGCCTTCAGCCCCAGCATTTT. Protein sequence: CAISEGGLQPQHF.

This chain uses TRBV12-3 or TRBV12-4 with TRBJ1-2, with unresolved D. The length of the CDR3 is 14 residues. Between the trimmed V and J ends, which lost 3 bases and 5 bases, there was a span of 13 bases. CDR3 region: CASSFGRLGYGYTF. The DNA for the CDR3 is TGTGCCAGCAGTTTCGGCAGGTTGGGGTATGGCTACACCTTC.

This chain connects TRBV9 to TRBJ1-1; D remains ambiguous. Trimming shortened V by 0 bases and J by 2 bases, and 8 bases separated the two germline ends. The length of the CDR3 is 14 residues. Germline V gene lookup returns CDR1 SGDLS and CDR2 YYNGEE. As DNA, the CDR3 is TGTGCCAGCAGCGTAGTTGATGGAAACACTGAAGCTTTCTTT. Translation: CASSVVDGNTEAFF.

The J gene is TRBJ1-5, the V gene TRBV10-3; TRBD1 is a possible D gene (5 bases). CDR3 length equals 14 residues. Germline CDR1 and CDR2: ENHRY and SYGVKD. V was clipped by 8 bases and J by 6 bases, with 17 bases between them. The CDR3 is CAIGRGDQGQPQHF. As DNA, the CDR3 is TGTGCCATCGGGCGTGGGGACCAGGGTCAGCCCCAGCATTTT.

The V gene is TRBV3-1, the J gene TRBJ1-5, with D perhaps TRBD1 (5 bases). The CDR3 has 15 amino acids. The germline CDR1 and CDR2 sequences are LGHDT and YNNKEL (reference sequence). Trimming left V 0 bases short and J 4 bases short, with 10 bases between. CDR3 bases: TGTGCCAGCAGCCAAGATGCAGGGATGAATCAGCCCCAGCATTTT. This translates into CASSQDAGMNQPQHF. The full variable domain, in which reference TRBV3-1 and TRBJ1-5 provide the parts outside the CDR3, is DTAVSQTPKYLVTQMGNDKSIKCEQNLGHDTMYWYKQDSKKFLKIMFSYNNKELIINETVPNRFSPKSPDKAHLNLHINSLELGDSAVYFCASSQDAGMNQPQHFGDGTRLSIL.

The chain combines TRBV7-2 with TRBJ2-7; D uncertain. Germline loops: CDR1 SGHTA, CDR2 FQGNSA. Deletions cut 1 base from V and 7 bases from J, with 11 bases between. This CDR3 spans 13 amino acids. CDR3: CASSLVRTDEQYF. CDR3 coding DNA: TGTGCCAGCAGCTTAGTTCGGACCGATGAGCAGTACTTC.

The rearrangement uses TRBV3-1 and TRBJ2-5; 8 bases align to TRBD2. Trimming at V came to 0 bases and at J to 11 bases, leaving 14 bases not matched to a gene. The length of the CDR3 is 16 residues. Germline V gene sequence: CDR1 LGHDT, CDR2 YNNKEL (reference sequence). The CDR3 spells CASSQERLAGHNEQYF. For the CDR3, the DNA is TGTGCCAGCAGCCAAGAACGGCTAGCGGGCCACAATGAGCAGTACTTC.

The rearrangement uses TRBV9 and TRBJ2-3; D is possibly TRBD2 (5 bases). CDR1 is SGDLS and CDR2 is YYNGEE in the germline V gene. V was pared by 0 bases and J by 4 bases, with 9 bases between. CDR3 size: 14 residues. The CDR3 DNA follows: TGTGCCAGCAGCGTAGGGGAGCGGCCAGATACGCAGTATTTT. The encoded protein is CASSVGERPDTQYF.

CDR3 in amino acids: CASSLGTSGLDTQYF. The CDR3 DNA is TGTGCCAGCAGTCTAGGGACTAGCGGTTTAGATACGCAGTATTTT. This chain joins TRBV12-3 or TRBV12-4 and TRBJ2-3; TRBD2 agrees at 11 bases. There are 15 residues in the CDR3. Trimming cost V 5 bases and J 5 bases; bases outside gene matches: 6.

On this clonotype: Relative to the germline gene, one junction end is altered; a read error may explain this. This chain uses TRBV20-1 with TRBJ1-4; D perhaps matches TRBD1 (5 bases). Germline CDR1 reads DFQATT; CDR2 reads SNEGSKA (reference sequence). The CDR3 is made up of 16 amino acids. The CDR3 DNA follows: TGCAGTGCTAGAGACCGGGACGGGCGGGGTAATAAAAAACTGTTTTTT. This codes for CSARDRDGRGNKKLFF.

This clonotype was observed many times. CDR3 bases: TGCAGTGCCGCTCGACAGGGTCCCGAAAAACTGTTTTTT. Translating it yields CSAARQGPEKLFF. This rearrangement joins TRBV20-1 to TRBJ1-4; 7 nucleotides agree with TRBD1. The CDR3 consists of 13 residues. Germline loops: CDR1 DFQATT, CDR2 SNEGSKA (reference sequence). The ends lost 6 bases at V and 8 bases at J; junction bases unmatched: 9.

CDR3 in DNA: TGTGCCAGCAGTAGCATAGGCAGGAACACTGAAGCTTTCTTT. Protein sequence: CASSSIGRNTEAFF. The chain employs TRBV27 and TRBJ1-1; no definite D call. This CDR3 has 14 residues. In germline, CDR1 is MNHEY, CDR2 SMNVEV (reference sequence). V gave up 5 bases and J gave up 1 base, with 11 bases separating them.

This clonotype was recorded a few times. The chain combines TRBV6-5 with TRBJ2-1, with a weak D call TRBD1 (5 bases). From germline, CDR1 is MNHEY and CDR2 SVGAGI. V dropped 2 bases and J dropped 6 bases, with 8 bases sitting between them. The CDR3 has 13 amino acids. In nucleotides, the CDR3 is TGTGCCAGCAGTTACCCCGACAGCAATGAGCAGTTCTTC. Translating it yields CASSYPDSNEQFF.

This clonotype was detected only once. Given a much more abundant clone one base away, this may be a read error. The gene calls are TRBV7-8 and TRBJ2-3; D is ambiguous. CDR1 SGHVS and CDR2 FQNEAQ come from the germline V gene. CDR3 length equals 13 residues. Trimming stripped 7 bases from V and 2 bases from J, with 10 bases between. The CDR3 region is CASNGPPTDTQYF. The DNA for the CDR3 is TGTGCCAGCAACGGACCCCCCACAGATACGCAGTATTTT.

This clonotype occurred a few times. V gene TRBV9 combines with J gene TRBJ2-1; D not resolved. Germline values: CDR1 SGDLS, CDR2 YYNGEE. Trimming took off 2 bases at V and 4 bases at J, with 7 bases between the two ends. The CDR3 is 13 amino acids. The CDR3 bases are TGTGCCAGCAGCGTGGAAGCGTACAATGAGCAGTTCTTC. Protein: CASSVEAYNEQFF.

Concerning this clonotype itself: A single base separates this from a much larger clone, so it may be a read error. J is TRBJ2-3 and V is TRBV29-1; D is unresolved. The CDR3 contains 10 residues. Per germline, CDR1 SQVTM and CDR2 ANQGSEA. The CDR3 DNA is TGCAGCGCTACGTCCCGCACGCGGTATTTT. Its protein product is CSATSRTRYF.